This T cell receptor (beta chain) was identified in a study of T cell responses to AZD1222 COVID-19 vaccine. About the research overall: Second-dose recipients at about 4 or about 12 weeks were treated as one pooled group.

Turning to this clone: Antigen specificity is unknown.

Trimming took off 5 bases at V and 7 bases at J, with 7 bases between the two ends. From germline, CDR1 is SGDLS and CDR2 YYNGEE. The CDR3 contains 11 residues. Study-level points and caveats: CD4 TCRs associated with vaccination spanned spike, dominating at 160-218 and 743-854. Only a handful of AZD1222 recipients were seropositive at baseline. Nearly half of unique spike-specific TCRs reportedly avoided B.1.351 and B.1.1.7 mutated regions.

TCRdb's copy holds only in-frame clones and misses some; the assay was immunoSEQ multiplex PCR. The sample includes over 100,000 clones, about 93% of them seen just once. The sequenced sample was peripheral blood, obtained on day 0 of AZD1222 vaccination. The sequence was collected from an adult in good health. The gene calls are TRBV9 and TRBJ2-1; D may correspond to TRBD1 or TRBD2 (5 bases each). The CDR3 loop reads CASSWGNEQFF. CDR3 in DNA: TGTGCCAGCAGTTGGGGGAATGAGCAGTTCTTC.